This passage covers 27 T cell receptor beta chains from one sample sequenced in a study of blood T cell repertoires in COVID-19. Sequenced by immunoSEQ multiplex PCR; TCRdb stores in-frame clones only, minus some. This sample has about 440,000 clones, with around 88% found just once. Sample: peripheral blood. The receptor set was obtained from a woman in her forties or fifties with COVID-19, enrolled during active disease.

A note on this clone: This sample includes further DNA sequences coding for the same CDR3. The chain links TRBV30 to TRBJ2-3; TRBD1 matches 7 bases. The J segment lost 0 bases and the V segment lost 2 bases, leaving 2 bases of the junction unmatched. The CDR3 has 14 amino acids. Germline CDR1 is GTSNPN and CDR2 is SVGIG (reference sequence). The CDR3 sequence: CAWSPGGSTDTQYF. CDR3 nucleotides: TGTGCCTGGAGTCCAGGGGGTAGCACAGATACGCAGTATTTT.

The chain couples TRBV7-9 to TRBJ1-2; a weak D match, TRBD1 (5 bases). The CDR3 has 14 residues. Germline loops: CDR1 SEHNR, CDR2 FQNEAQ (reference sequence). Trimming took 5 bases from V and 4 from J, leaving 14 bases between them. The chain's CDR3 is CASSPSTDFYGYTF. The CDR3 bases are TGTGCCAGCAGCCCCTCGACAGATTTCTATGGCTACACCTTC.

This clone was observed a single time. V gene TRBV2 combines with J gene TRBJ2-2; possibly TRBD1 for D (5 bases). This CDR3 contains 16 residues. Trimming shortened V by 7 bases and J by 0 bases, and 15 bases separated the two germline ends. Germline V CDR1 and CDR2: SNHLY, FYNNEI. The CDR3 here is CASTLDNPSNTGELFF. The CDR3 DNA reads as TGTGCCAGCACCCTGGACAACCCCTCGAACACCGGGGAGCTGTTTTTT.

This chain joins TRBV3-1 (or the pseudogene TRBV3-2) and TRBJ1-1; possibly TRBD1 for D (5 bases). The CDR3 runs to 16 residues. Trimming left V 0 bases short and J 1 base short, with 12 bases between. CDR1 and CDR2 (germline): LGHDT, YNNKEL (reference sequence). CDR3 in amino acids: CASSQDEGAGNTEAFF. CDR3 nucleotide sequence: TGTGCCAGCAGCCAAGATGAAGGGGCAGGGAACACTGAAGCTTTCTTT.

The V gene is TRBV4-1, the J gene TRBJ2-1, with TRBD2 identical over 7 bases. Germline CDR1 MGHRA, CDR2 YSYEKL. V was clipped by 0 bases and J by 5 bases; unmatched bases: 7. The CDR3 has 16 amino acids. The CDR3 region has the DNA TGCGCCAGCAGCCAAGATGAGGCGGGGACTAACAATGAGCAGTTCTTC. Encoded protein: CASSQDEAGTNNEQFF.

The genes are TRBV5-6 and TRBJ2-5; possibly TRBD1 for D (6 bases). This CDR3 contains 15 residues. Germline assignment: CDR1 SGHDT and CDR2 YYEEEE. The V end lost 2 bases, the J end lost 3 bases, and 14 bases lay between the germline ends. CDR3 protein: CASSFPQQGKETQYF. In nucleotides, the CDR3 is TGTGCCAGCAGCTTCCCTCAACAGGGAAAAGAGACCCAGTACTTC.

This chain links TRBV29-1 with TRBJ2-1, with D tentatively TRBD2 (5 bases). Germline values: CDR1 SQVTM, CDR2 ANQGSEA. The germline V and J ends were trimmed by 7 bases and 7 bases, with 8 bases remaining between them. This CDR3 has 10 residues. CDR3 sequence: CSAGINEQFF. DNA of the CDR3: TGCAGCGCGGGAATAAATGAGCAGTTCTTC.

The J gene is TRBJ2-1, the V gene TRBV10-2; 10 bases fit TRBD1. This CDR3 has 16 residues. Germline V gives CDR1 WSHSY, CDR2 SAAADI. After removal of 8 bases from V and 0 bases from J, the junction contained 7 bases not matched to a gene. This CDR3 is CASRDRGMSSYNEQFF. DNA of the CDR3: TGCGCCAGCCGGGACAGGGGCATGAGCTCCTACAATGAGCAGTTCTTC.

This chain connects TRBV4-1 to TRBJ1-2; a possible D gene is TRBD1 (5 bases). The CDR3 covers 16 residues. The germline gives CDR1 MGHRA, CDR2 YSYEKL. The germline V and J ends were trimmed by 1 base and 6 bases, with 18 bases remaining between them. The CDR3 loop is CASSQVLERGRNGYTF. In DNA, the CDR3 is TGCGCCAGCAGCCAAGTTTTGGAAAGGGGTCGGAATGGCTACACCTTC.

DNA of the CDR3: TGTGCCAGCAGTTTTTGGGGACAGGGTATGCGGCATGGCTACACCTTC. Encoded protein: CASSFWGQGMRHGYTF. This chain joins TRBV28 and TRBJ1-2; TRBD1 matches 9 bases. Germline V gene data show CDR1 as MDHEN and CDR2 as SYDVKM. The CDR3 runs to 16 residues. V was clipped by 3 bases and J by 6 bases; unmatched bases: 11.

The sample holds one count of this clone. The rearrangement joins TRBV6-5 to TRBJ1-1, with D possibly TRBD1 on 6 matching bases. Between the trimmed V and J ends, which lost 7 bases and 4 bases, there was a span of 13 bases. The CDR3 sequence is 13 residues long. Per germline, CDR1 MNHEY and CDR2 SVGAGI. The CDR3 sequence is CASISLGATEAFF. For the CDR3, the DNA is TGTGCCAGCATCTCCCTGGGGGCCACTGAAGCTTTCTTT.

In its sample, this clone was seen once. The rearrangement joins TRBV19 to TRBJ1-2; TRBD1 matches 7 bases. Germline trimming cut 6 bases from V and 4 bases from J; bases unmatched to any gene: 5. Germline V gives CDR1 LNHDA, CDR2 SQIVND (reference sequence). The CDR3 spans 13 residues. The CDR3 DNA follows: TGTGCCAGTAGACAGGGGAATGGCTATGGCTACACCTTC. Protein sequence: CASRQGNGYGYTF.

The chain couples TRBV5-1 to TRBJ2-1; TRBD2 aligns across 15 bases. The V gene's germline CDR1 is SGHRS and CDR2 YFSETQ. The CDR3 consists of 17 residues. V shed 1 base, J shed 7 bases, and the junction held 6 bases outside the gene matches. The CDR3 nucleotides read TGCGCCAGCAGCTTGACCAGGACTAGCGGGGGGGAGAATGAGCAGTTCTTC. Amino acid sequence: CASSLTRTSGGENEQFF.

The chain uses TRBV28 and TRBJ1-1; D might be TRBD1 (6 bases). CDR3 length: 14 amino acids. Trimming took 5 bases from V and 5 from J, leaving 15 bases between them. Germline V gene sequence: CDR1 MDHEN, CDR2 SYDVKM. The CDR3 DNA follows: TGTGCCAGCAGTCTCGGAGGGGGGGGGACTGAAGCTTTCTTT. Translation gives CASSLGGGGTEAFF.

The chain uses TRBV29-1 and TRBJ1-1, with TRBD1 as a possible D gene (5 bases). The CDR3 is made up of 13 amino acids. CDR1 and CDR2 from the germline V gene are SQVTM and ANQGSEA. V was pared by 4 bases and J by 1 base, with 10 bases between. CDR3 in amino acids: CSVAVQENTEAFF. CDR3 DNA sequence: TGCAGCGTTGCAGTACAGGAGAACACTGAAGCTTTCTTT.

This clone showed up just once. The chain employs TRBV6-1 and TRBJ2-5; D ambiguous. Germline values: CDR1 MNHNS, CDR2 SASEGT. CDR3 length: 14 amino acids. Trimming shortened V by 3 bases and J by 5 bases, and 13 bases separated the two germline ends. The CDR3 DNA sequence: TGTGCCAGCAGTGAGACTTTACCGACGGAGACCCAGTACTTC. The encoded protein is CASSETLPTETQYF.

This CDR3 is CASSSSGYYNEQFF. The CDR3 bases are TGCGCCAGCAGCTCTAGCGGGTACTACAATGAGCAGTTCTTC. V gene TRBV5-1 combines with J gene TRBJ2-1, with TRBD2 matching 8 bases. Unmatched junction bases numbered 2, after V lost 3 bases and J lost 3 bases. Germline V gene data show CDR1 as SGHRS and CDR2 as YFSETQ. CDR3 size: 14 residues.

The genes are TRBV7-2 and TRBJ1-5; 7 bases line up with TRBD1. Germline V gene lookup returns CDR1 SGHTA and CDR2 FQGNSA. After removal of 4 bases from V and 0 bases from J, the junction contained 6 bases not matched to a gene. The CDR3 is 16 amino acids. In DNA, the CDR3 is TGTGCCAGCAGCTCGACTGGGACAGTTAGCAATCAGCCCCAGCATTTT. Translating it yields CASSSTGTVSNQPQHF.

The rearrangement uses TRBV9 and TRBJ1-1, with a tentative D call TRBD1 (6 bases). The V gene's germline CDR1 is SGDLS and CDR2 YYNGEE. The CDR3 runs to 13 residues. The V end lost 4 bases, the J end lost 10 bases, and 17 bases lay between the germline ends. The CDR3 loop is CASSMRGGGRAFF. CDR3 nucleotides: TGTGCCAGCAGCATGCGGGGAGGGGGACGAGCTTTCTTT.

V is TRBV5-1 and J is TRBJ2-1; D is unclear. V lost 0 bases, J lost 0 bases, and 7 bases lay in between. Germline V gene sequence: CDR1 SGHRS, CDR2 YFSETQ. This CDR3 contains 15 residues. The CDR3 spells CASSLDSSSYNEQFF. In DNA form, the CDR3 reads TGCGCCAGCAGCTTGGACTCGAGCTCCTACAATGAGCAGTTCTTC.

The chain combines TRBV12-5 with TRBJ2-5, with 9 bases that match TRBD2. Germline CDR1 is LGHNT and CDR2 is FRNRAP. This CDR3 has 14 residues. V lost 1 base and J lost 5; bases outside the gene matches: 2. CDR3 nucleotides: TGTGCTAGTGGTTTGGGGACTAGCGCGGAGACCCAGTACTTC. This translates into CASGLGTSAETQYF. Variable domain in full (rest from reference TRBV12-5 and TRBJ2-5): DARVTQTPRHKVTEMGQEVTMRCQPILGHNTVFWYRQTMMQGLELLAYFRNRAPLDDSGMPKDRFSAEMPDATLATLKIQPSEPRDSAVYFCASGLGTSAETQYFGPGTRLLVL.

In the case of this clone: Other DNA sequences in this specimen translate into the identical CDR3. The gene calls are TRBV12-3 or TRBV12-4 and TRBJ2-7; no clear D. The CDR3 is 11 amino acids. V was clipped by 5 bases and J by 3 bases, with 5 bases between them. CDR3 DNA sequence: TGTGCCAGCAGTCCTAGCTACGAGCAGTACTTC. It encodes CASSPSYEQYF.

The chain recombines TRBV2 with TRBJ1-1, with D unclear. This CDR3 is 12 amino acids long. With 1 base removed from V and 8 bases from J, the gap between germline ends came to 8 bases. Germline V gene sequence: CDR1 SNHLY, CDR2 FYNNEI. The chain's CDR3 is CASSEERIEAFF. The CDR3 DNA reads as TGTGCCAGCAGTGAAGAGCGCATAGAAGCTTTCTTT.

V usage is TRBV20-1 and J usage is TRBJ2-7, with 10 bases lining up with TRBD2. CDR3 length: 15 residues. Germline assignment: CDR1 DFQATT and CDR2 SNEGSKA (reference sequence). J was trimmed by 0 bases and V by 3 bases; bases with no gene match: 5. The CDR3 DNA reads TGCAGTGCTAGTCCTAGCGGGGGCCTCTCCTACGAGCAGTACTTC. Translating gives CSASPSGGLSYEQYF.

The chain joins TRBV5-1 to TRBJ2-3; 9 bases line up with TRBD2. The CDR3 has 17 residues. Germline assignment: CDR1 SGHRS and CDR2 YFSETQ. The V and J ends lost 5 bases and 3 bases, in that order; junction bases with no gene match: 13. The CDR3 DNA reads as TGCGCCAGCAGGGGAGGTGCGGGGGGGCGCGGGACAGATACGCAGTATTTT. The encoded protein is CASRGGAGGRGTDTQYF. The full variable domain, with the rest looked up from reference TRBV5-1 and TRBJ2-3, is KAGVTQTPRYLIKTRGQQVTLSCSPISGHRSVSWYQQTPGQGLQFLFEYFSETQRNKGNFPGRFSGRQFSNSRSEMNVSTLELGDSALYLCASRGGAGGRGTDTQYFGPGTRLTVL.

J is TRBJ1-2 and V is TRBV7-3; possible D gene TRBD1, 5 bases. CDR1 is SGHTA and CDR2 is FQGTGA in the germline V gene. V was shortened by 6 bases and J by 3 bases, with 8 bases between the two germline ends. This CDR3 contains 12 residues. DNA for the CDR3: TGTGCCAGCAGGGGGCAGGACTATGGCTACACCTTC. Its protein product is CASRGQDYGYTF.

V and J are TRBV7-2 and TRBJ2-1; D is unresolved. V dropped 8 bases and J dropped 9 bases, with 11 bases sitting between them. CDR3 length: 11 amino acids. The germline CDR1 and CDR2 sequences are SGHTA and FQGNSA. CDR3 sequence reads: CASPLFGEQFF. The CDR3 DNA reads TGTGCCAGCCCCCTATTTGGTGAGCAGTTCTTC.